This T cell receptor beta chain was recovered during a study of response to subunit inactivated influenza vaccine. The V gene's germline CDR1 is SGHKS and CDR2 YYEKEE (reference sequence). Trimming took off 1 base at V and 1 base at J, with 5 bases between the two ends. The CDR3 is 14 residues long. Turning to this clonotype: Its target is not known.

MiXCR was run by TCRdb on the RT-PCR reads, yielding one entry per CDR3 protein. The table shows approximately 500,000 distinct CDR3 sequences, with approximately 13% occurring only once. Study results and limitations: Seasonal influenza vaccination, on each occasion, was suggested by the authors to recruit few new T cells.

The clonotype was recovered from a man aged 50 or older who received an inactivated influenza vaccine. The chain combines TRBV5-5 with TRBJ2-2; D unresolved. The sequencing here drew on PBMCs from blood, taken more than 35 days after vaccination. CDR3 sequence reads: CASSLSQNTGELFF. CDR3 nucleotide sequence: TGTGCCAGCAGCTTGTCGCAGAACACCGGGGAGCTGTTTTTT.